Below are 19 T cell receptor beta chains sequenced from a single sample in a study of vaccination and CD4 T cells after COVID-19. These receptors are not linked to any known antigen. With the Oncomine TCR Beta short-read assay, DNA from cultured CD4+ T cells was sequenced. In TCRdb, the PCR reads were re-called with MiXCR into one record per CDR3 protein. The profile shows roughly 9,000 distinct CDR3 sequences, around 48% of them singletons. Treatment specified: approximately 10-day PBMC culture with coronavirus spike peptide pools or control peptides (ViraFEST assay). Researchers collected the unexposed donor's CD4+ T cells before the COVID-19 pandemic (2011-2018). The sequencing sample was made of CD4+ T cells from blood, cultured in vitro. These receptors all come from a human donor in good health.

The count of this clonotype is one. The rearrangement links TRBV6-5 to TRBJ2-7, with unresolved D. The V gene's germline CDR1 is MNHEY and CDR2 SVGAGI. The V and J ends lost 4 bases and 5 bases respectively, with 12 bases between them. This CDR3 has 13 amino acids. CDR3 in amino acids: CASSLGPQHEQYF. The CDR3 DNA is TGTGCCAGCAGTTTGGGCCCTCAGCACGAGCAGTACTTC.

The rearrangement uses TRBV4-1 and TRBJ1-5; 8 bases agree with TRBD1. In germline, CDR1 is MGHRA, CDR2 YSYEKL. This CDR3 spans 17 amino acids. With V trimmed by 1 base and J by 3 bases, 8 bases remained unmatched. The CDR3 is CASSQVGSTGVNQPQHF. Written as DNA, the CDR3 is TGCGCCAGCAGCCAAGTTGGGTCGACAGGGGTCAATCAGCCCCAGCATTTT.

DNA of the CDR3: TGTGCCAGTAGTGGCCGCTATGGCTACACCTTC. Translated: CASSGRYGYTF. The chain combines TRBV19 with TRBJ1-2, with D uncertain. The V and J ends lost 5 bases and 4 bases respectively, with 5 bases between them. There are 11 residues in the CDR3. Germline V lookup: CDR1 LNHDA, CDR2 SQIVND (reference sequence). Together with reference TRBV19 and TRBJ1-2, the CDR3 gives the full variable domain: DGGITQSPKYLFRKEGQNVTLSCEQNLNHDAMYWYRQDPGQGLRLIYYSQIVNDFQKGDIAEGYSVSREKKESFPLTVTSAQKNPTAFYLCASSGRYGYTFGSGTRLTVV.

This clonotype has only a few counts. The chain combines TRBV20-1 with TRBJ2-2; 9 bases match TRBD2. Germline CDR1 and CDR2: DFQATT and SNEGSKA (reference sequence). Trimming at V came to 3 bases and at J to 4 bases, leaving 9 bases not matched to a gene. CDR3 length: 16 amino acids. In nucleotides, the CDR3 is TGCAGTGCTAGCATAGGGCTAGCGGGATCCACCGGGGAGCTGTTTTTT. This translates into CSASIGLAGSTGELFF.

In DNA, the CDR3 is TGTGCCAGCAGACTTAATACAGGGGCCAACTATGGCTACACCTTC. Translation: CASRLNTGANYGYTF. The chain uses TRBV7-2 and TRBJ1-2; TRBD1 agrees at 7 bases. Germline CDR1 reads SGHTA; CDR2 reads FQGNSA. V lost 6 bases to trimming and J lost 2 bases; unmatched junction nucleotides: 9. CDR3 length equals 15 residues.

The gene calls are TRBV6-1 and TRBJ1-1; the D is unclear. The CDR3 loop spans 14 amino acids. CDR1 is MNHNS and CDR2 is SASEGT in the germline V gene. Trimming cost V 2 bases and J 2 bases, with 9 bases left between them. The CDR3 loop reads CASSESRLNTEAFF. The DNA for the CDR3 is TGTGCCAGCAGTGAATCTAGATTAAACACTGAAGCTTTCTTT.

The CDR3 DNA sequence: TGTGCCAGTAGTATCCCACAGGGGATTAAGGTAAAACTGTTTTTT. Protein: CASSIPQGIKVKLFF. The chain joins TRBV19 to TRBJ1-4, with 7 bases lining up with TRBD1. Trimming removed 3 bases from V and 10 bases from J; junction bases left unmatched: 11. The CDR3 contains 15 residues. Germline V gene data show CDR1 as LNHDA and CDR2 as SQIVND (reference sequence). The full variable domain, completed using reference TRBV19 and TRBJ1-4, is DGGITQSPKYLFRKEGQNVTLSCEQNLNHDAMYWYRQDPGQGLRLIYYSQIVNDFQKGDIAEGYSVSREKKESFPLTVTSAQKNPTAFYLCASSIPQGIKVKLFFGSGTQLSVL.

This clonotype was detected only a few times. The chain combines TRBV6-5 with TRBJ1-6, with unresolved D. The CDR3 is 16 amino acids. V was shortened by 2 bases and J by 0 bases, with 8 bases between the two germline ends. Germline V gives CDR1 MNHEY, CDR2 SVGAGI. The CDR3 here is CASSYQSSSYNSPLHF. In DNA form, the CDR3 reads TGTGCCAGCAGTTACCAGTCGAGCTCCTATAATTCACCCCTCCACTTT.

In this sample, this clonotype turned up a few times. CDR3 protein: CASSLDSAELETQYF. The CDR3 region has the DNA TGTGCCAGCAGCTTAGACTCCGCGGAATTGGAGACCCAGTACTTC. V is TRBV11-2 and J is TRBJ2-5; D uncertain. V was trimmed by 0 bases and J by 5 bases, leaving 13 bases between them. Germline V gene data show CDR1 as SGHAT and CDR2 as FQNNGV. The CDR3 loop spans 15 amino acids.

This clonotype has only a few counts. The chain links TRBV6-1 to TRBJ1-1; a weak D match, TRBD1 (6 bases). The V gene's germline CDR1 is MNHNS and CDR2 SASEGT. This CDR3 has 15 residues. The V end was cut by 5 bases, the J end by 2 bases, with 15 bases between. DNA for the CDR3: TGTGCCAGCAGTCGAACCTACAGGGTCAACACTGAAGCTTTCTTT. This gives the protein CASSRTYRVNTEAFF.

The rearrangement links TRBV6-2 or TRBV6-3 to TRBJ2-7; TRBD1 aligns across 9 bases. The CDR3 has 14 amino acids. The germline gives CDR1 MNHEY, CDR2 SVGEGT. V shed 5 bases, J shed 6 bases, and the junction held 8 bases outside the gene matches. For the CDR3, the DNA is TGTGCCAGCAGTCAGGGGACAGGGCTTTCCGAGCAGTACTTC. Its protein product is CASSQGTGLSEQYF.

This sequence joins TRBV14 and TRBJ2-1; 7 nucleotides agree with TRBD2. The CDR3 contains 16 residues. The trim removed 4 bases at V and 8 bases at J, leaving 14 bases unmatched. Germline lookup yields CDR1 SGHDN and CDR2 FVKESK. CDR3 amino acids: CASSLSGWEGDDEQFF. CDR3 in DNA: TGTGCCAGCAGCCTATCTGGGTGGGAGGGCGACGATGAGCAGTTCTTC. The full variable domain, its missing parts supplied by reference TRBV14 and TRBJ2-1, is EAGVTQFPSHSVIEKGQTVTLRCDPISGHDNLYWYRRVMGKEIKFLLHFVKESKQDESGMPNNRFLAERTGGTYSTLKVQPAELEDSGVYFCASSLSGWEGDDEQFFGPGTRLTVL.

The chain employs TRBV10-1 and TRBJ2-2, with D maybe TRBD2 (5 bases). V lost 3 bases, J lost 4 bases, and 9 bases lay in between. The germline gives CDR1 WNHNN, CDR2 SYGVQD (reference sequence). The CDR3 is 14 amino acids. This chain's CDR3 is CASSEGLLTGELFF. The CDR3 DNA reads TGCGCCAGCAGTGAAGGACTTCTCACCGGGGAGCTGTTTTTT.

This clonotype was counted between two and nine times. V and J are TRBV7-2 and TRBJ2-7; the D gene is possibly TRBD1 (5 bases). Trimming cost V 1 base and J 0 bases, with 7 bases left between them. Germline CDR1 SGHTA, CDR2 FQGNSA. The CDR3 sequence is 14 residues long. The CDR3 nucleotides read TGTGCCAGCAGCTTAGGAAGGGGCTCCTACGAGCAGTACTTC. Translated: CASSLGRGSYEQYF.

The rearrangement links TRBV20-1 to TRBJ2-1; no reliable D call. This CDR3 region has 12 residues. Trimming removed 0 bases at V and 8 bases at J, with 8 bases between. Germline V gene lookup returns CDR1 DFQATT and CDR2 SNEGSKA (reference sequence). The CDR3 DNA sequence: TGCAGTGCTAGAGATGGACCAGATGAGCAGTTCTTC. Protein: CSARDGPDEQFF.

V gene TRBV7-2 combines with J gene TRBJ1-5; a weak D match, TRBD1 (5 bases). V lost 3 bases to trimming and J lost 1 base, with 7 bases between them. The CDR3 extends over 14 amino acids. Per germline, CDR1 SGHTA and CDR2 FQGNSA. CDR3 coding DNA: TGTGCCAGCAGCTTGGGACTGAGCAATCAGCCCCAGCATTTT. Translating it yields CASSLGLSNQPQHF.

V and J are TRBV27 and TRBJ2-1; 10 nucleotides agree with TRBD2. Germline V lookup: CDR1 MNHEY, CDR2 SMNVEV (reference sequence). V was clipped by 3 bases and J by 9 bases; unmatched bases: 11. This CDR3 has 16 amino acids. CDR3 in DNA: TGTGCCAGCAGTTTCGGGGGGCTAGCGGGAGTGGGTGAGCAGTTCTTC. It is translated as CASSFGGLAGVGEQFF.

This clonotype was seen a handful of times. The chain links TRBV7-9 to TRBJ2-7, with 7 bases matching TRBD2. After removal of 4 bases from V and 0 bases from J, the junction contained 3 bases not matched to a gene. The CDR3 covers 14 residues. The germline CDR1 and CDR2 sequences are SEHNR and FQNEAQ (reference sequence). CDR3 bases: TGTGCCAGCAGCTGGGGGGGGATCTCCTACGAGCAGTACTTC. Translating it yields CASSWGGISYEQYF. The full variable domain, with the rest looked up from reference TRBV7-9 and TRBJ2-7, is DTGVSQNPRHKITKRGQNVTFRCDPISEHNRLYWYRQTLGQGPEFLTYFQNEAQLEKSRLLSDRFSAERPKGSFSTLEIQRTEQGDSAMYLCASSWGGISYEQYFGPGTRLTVT.

The V gene is TRBV11-3, the J gene TRBJ2-7; TRBD1 is a possible D gene (6 bases). Per germline, CDR1 SGHNT and CDR2 YENEEA. CDR3 length: 13 amino acids. Trimming cost V 4 bases and J 4 bases, with 11 bases left between them. Written as DNA, the CDR3 is TGTGCCAGCAGCTACAACCAGGGGTACGAGCAGTACTTC. Amino acid sequence: CASSYNQGYEQYF.